This T cell receptor (beta chain) originates from a study of T cell changes during pregnancy in multiple sclerosis. The V end lost 1 base, the J end lost 0 bases, and 12 bases lay between the germline ends. Per germline, CDR1 KGHSH and CDR2 LQKENI. CDR3 length: 17 amino acids. Assay: immunoSEQ multiplex PCR; the TCRdb copy retains only in-frame clones and omits some. The sample has tens of thousands of clones, 89% seen once; the top ten hold about 1.7%. The input for sequencing was peripheral blood, taken after pregnancy. The sequence derives from a female donor with multiple sclerosis, enrolled in a pregnancy study. V usage is TRBV18 and J usage is TRBJ2-2, with a possible D match to TRBD1 (6 bases). As DNA, the CDR3 is TGTGCCAGCTCACCACTAACAGGGCGCTCGAACACCGGGGAGCTGTTTTTT. Translation gives CASSPLTGRSNTGELFF.